The present TCR beta chain was sequenced within a study of CD8+CD57+ T cells in acquired aplastic anemia. Across the whole study: On average, sorted CD4+ and CD8+ cells gave 2.5 to 4 ug of DNA.

Genomic DNA, serving as template, underwent TCR beta VDJ and CDR3 profiling. TCRdb re-analysed the reads in MiXCR, keeping a single row per CDR3 protein. Among roughly 170,000 distinct CDR3 sequences listed, around 50% were seen once. Per germline, CDR1 DFQATT and CDR2 SNEGSKA (reference sequence). The CDR3 has 15 amino acids. V was cut by 0 bases and J by 3 bases, with 11 bases left in between. All patients picked for sequencing had shown, by flow cytometry, an expansion of CD8+CD57+ cells. Blood came from patients not yet given any therapy. The source of this sequence is a human donor with aplastic anemia. Sequenced sample: sorted CD4+, CD8+, or CD8+CD57+ T cells (not recorded which) from PBMCs. V usage is TRBV20-1 and J usage is TRBJ1-4, with unresolved D. CDR3 sequence: CSARDSAAANEKLFF. The CDR3, as DNA: TGCAGTGCTAGAGACTCCGCTGCCGCTAATGAAAAACTGTTTTTT.